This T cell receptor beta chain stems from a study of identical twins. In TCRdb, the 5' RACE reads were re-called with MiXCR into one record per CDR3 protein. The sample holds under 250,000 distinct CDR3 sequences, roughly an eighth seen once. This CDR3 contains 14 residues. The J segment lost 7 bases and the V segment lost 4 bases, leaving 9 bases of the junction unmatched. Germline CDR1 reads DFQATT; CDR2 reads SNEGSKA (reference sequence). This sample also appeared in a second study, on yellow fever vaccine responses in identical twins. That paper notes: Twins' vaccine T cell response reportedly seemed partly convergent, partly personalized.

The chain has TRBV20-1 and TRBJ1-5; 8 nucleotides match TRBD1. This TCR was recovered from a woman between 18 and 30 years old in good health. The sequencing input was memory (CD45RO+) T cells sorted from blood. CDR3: CSANDRGTSQPQHF. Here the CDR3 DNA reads TGCAGTGCTAACGACAGGGGTACGTCCCAGCCCCAGCATTTT.